The 31 T cell receptor beta chains reported below all come from one sample, sequenced in a study of blood T cell repertoires in COVID-19. Measured with immunoSEQ multiplex PCR; TCRdb has only the in-frame clones, and not every one. The repertoire holds over 250,000 clones, with about 89% as singletons. Sequencing input: peripheral blood. The receptors here all came from a woman younger than 45 with COVID-19, enrolled during active disease.

The J gene is TRBJ1-4, the V gene TRBV19, with D perhaps matching TRBD1 (6 bases). With 4 bases removed from V and 4 bases from J, the gap between germline ends came to 19 bases. This CDR3 is 17 amino acids long. Looked up from germline, CDR1 is LNHDA and CDR2 is SQIVND (reference sequence). CDR3 nucleotides: TGTGCCAGTAGTACCCAACGCCGGGCAGGGGATAATGAAAAACTGTTTTTT. Translating it yields CASSTQRRAGDNEKLFF.

The chain uses TRBV4-1 and TRBJ2-3, with TRBD2 as a possible D gene (6 bases). Germline CDR1 MGHRA, CDR2 YSYEKL. The germline V and J ends were trimmed by 3 bases and 0 bases, with 16 bases remaining between them. CDR3 size: 17 residues. This CDR3 is CASSQKEGSASTDTQYF. The CDR3 DNA reads as TGCGCCAGCAGCCAGAAGGAGGGGAGCGCTAGCACAGATACGCAGTATTTT.

The chain has TRBV7-2 and TRBJ1-5; no definite D call. V was cut by 5 bases and J by 5 bases, with 10 bases left in between. CDR3 length equals 13 residues. The germline CDR1 and CDR2 sequences are SGHTA and FQGNSA. The CDR3 DNA sequence: TGTGCCAGCAGCATAGTGGCTTATCAGCCCCAGCATTTT. Amino acids: CASSIVAYQPQHF.

This clone was recorded a few times. The chain carries TRBV5-4 and TRBJ1-3, with D hard to call. Trimming pared 2 bases from V and 2 bases from J, leaving 11 bases between. This CDR3 contains 15 residues. The germline V gene has CDR1 SGHNT and CDR2 YYREEE (reference sequence). CDR3 sequence (DNA): TGTGCCAGCAGCTTAGACGGCGGGGCTGGAAACACCATATATTTT. It specifies CASSLDGGAGNTIYF.

The rearrangement links TRBV19 to TRBJ2-7; D might be TRBD2 (6 bases). The CDR3 sequence is 14 residues long. The V end lost 3 bases, the J end lost 4 bases, and 13 bases lay between the germline ends. Germline CDR1 reads LNHDA; CDR2 reads SQIVND (reference sequence). CDR3 bases: TGTGCCAGTAGTATTGGCGGGACCCTTTACGAGCAGTACTTC. This encodes CASSIGGTLYEQYF.

V gene TRBV19 combines with J gene TRBJ1-6; 8 bases are a match to TRBD1. V was clipped by 4 bases and J by 10 bases; unmatched bases: 6. The CDR3 has 14 residues. Per the germline V gene, CDR1 is LNHDA and CDR2 is SQIVND (reference sequence). Here the CDR3 reads CASSSDRGNSPLHF. CDR3 DNA sequence: TGTGCCAGTAGTAGCGACAGGGGTAACTCACCCCTCCACTTT. The entire variable domain, with the rest obtained from reference TRBV19 and TRBJ1-6, is as follows: DGGITQSPKYLFRKEGQNVTLSCEQNLNHDAMYWYRQDPGQGLRLIYYSQIVNDFQKGDIAEGYSVSREKKESFPLTVTSAQKNPTAFYLCASSSDRGNSPLHFGNGTRLTVT.

This rearrangement joins TRBV7-3 to TRBJ2-1; 7 bases agree with TRBD2. V dropped 1 base and J dropped 2; count of bases not matched to a gene: 5. Germline values: CDR1 SGHTA, CDR2 FQGTGA. This CDR3 has 16 amino acids. This CDR3 is CASSLRGEGPYNEQFF. CDR3 nucleotide sequence: TGTGCCAGCAGCTTAAGGGGGGAGGGCCCCTACAATGAGCAGTTCTTC.

This clone has a single count. This chain uses TRBV4-1 with TRBJ2-1, with D hard to call. The germline V and J ends were trimmed by 1 base and 10 bases, with 14 bases remaining between them. This CDR3 spans 14 amino acids. CDR1 and CDR2 from the germline V gene are MGHRA and YSYEKL. This CDR3 is CASSQAYGVSEQFF. DNA for the CDR3: TGCGCCAGCAGCCAAGCTTACGGTGTGAGCGAGCAGTTCTTC.

This clone was counted a single time. The chain links TRBV27 to TRBJ2-5, with TRBD2 matching over 8 bases. The V segment lost 5 bases and the J segment 5 bases; nucleotides outside the gene matches: 10. Germline values: CDR1 MNHEY, CDR2 SMNVEV (reference sequence). The CDR3 has 15 amino acids. CDR3 loop: CASSKQGLVGETQYF. CDR3 DNA sequence: TGTGCCAGCAGTAAACAGGGACTAGTTGGGGAGACCCAGTACTTC.

The chain recombines TRBV19 with TRBJ1-1, with 8 bases identical to TRBD1. Germline V CDR1 and CDR2: LNHDA, SQIVND (reference sequence). This CDR3 is 16 amino acids long. V lost 5 bases and J lost 0; bases outside the gene matches: 8. The CDR3 sequence is CASSGTGVSMNTEAFF. CDR3 DNA: TGTGCCAGTAGTGGGACAGGCGTTAGTATGAACACTGAAGCTTTCTTT.

The gene calls are TRBV5-4 and TRBJ2-7, with 12 bases fitting TRBD2. Unmatched junction bases numbered 5, after V lost 0 bases and J lost 7 bases. The CDR3 has 15 amino acids. Germline V gives CDR1 SGHNT, CDR2 YYREEE (reference sequence). CDR3 region: CASSLGLAGVSEQYF. CDR3 DNA sequence: TGTGCCAGCAGCTTGGGACTAGCGGGAGTGTCGGAGCAGTACTTC.

The V gene is TRBV6-5, the J gene TRBJ2-1; TRBD2 aligns across 11 bases. CDR3 length: 16 residues. Germline CDR1 MNHEY, CDR2 SVGAGI. V shed 2 bases and J 10 bases; nucleotides not matched to a gene: 10. The CDR3 region has the DNA TGTGCCAGCAGTTACCACCTAGCGGGGGGCCCGGGGGAGCAGTTCTTC. Its protein is CASSYHLAGGPGEQFF.

V usage is TRBV5-4 and J usage is TRBJ2-7, with 12 nucleotides matching TRBD2. From germline, CDR1 is SGHNT and CDR2 YYREEE (reference sequence). The CDR3 loop spans 15 amino acids. Germline trimming cut 2 bases from V and 4 bases from J; bases unmatched to any gene: 4. Here the CDR3 DNA reads TGTGCCAGCAGCTTTCTAGCGGGAGGGCCGTACGAGCAGTACTTC. It is translated as CASSFLAGGPYEQYF.

The chain carries TRBV19 and TRBJ1-1; TRBD1 aligns across 8 bases. This CDR3 is built from 16 residues. Germline V lookup: CDR1 LNHDA, CDR2 SQIVND (reference sequence). V trimming: 6 bases; J trimming: 0 bases; junction bases outside the gene matches: 9. The CDR3 here is CASRFRGTGLNTEAFF. The CDR3 bases are TGTGCCAGTAGATTCCGCGGGACAGGCTTGAACACTGAAGCTTTCTTT.

V and J are TRBV10-3 and TRBJ1-3; tentative D call: TRBD1 (5 bases). The CDR3 length is 15 residues. Germline V gives CDR1 ENHRY, CDR2 SYGVKD. V was clipped by 10 bases and J by 0 bases, with 16 bases between them. CDR3 amino acids: CATRAEGSSGNTIYF. In DNA form, the CDR3 reads TGTGCCACAAGGGCGGAGGGGTCCTCTGGAAACACCATATATTTT.

In this sample, this clone turned up a few times. This sequence joins TRBV7-2 and TRBJ2-2, with 9 bases fitting TRBD2. J gave up 9 bases and V 5 bases, and 10 bases lay outside the gene matches. The CDR3 has 15 amino acids. Germline lookup yields CDR1 SGHTA and CDR2 FQGNSA. The CDR3 reads CASSQRASGARELFF. The CDR3 coding sequence is TGTGCCAGCAGCCAGCGGGCTAGCGGGGCGAGGGAGCTGTTTTTT.

The chain joins TRBV4-1 to TRBJ2-2; D gene unclear. This CDR3 spans 13 amino acids. CDR1 and CDR2 from the germline V gene are MGHRA and YSYEKL. V lost 1 base, J lost 6 bases, and 6 bases lay in between. The CDR3: CASSQASPGELFF. CDR3 in DNA: TGCGCCAGCAGCCAAGCGAGCCCCGGGGAGCTGTTTTTT.

This rearrangement joins TRBV6-5 to TRBJ2-1; 12 nucleotides agree with TRBD1. With V trimmed by 2 bases and J by 9 bases, 5 bases remained unmatched. Germline lookup yields CDR1 MNHEY and CDR2 SVGAGI. This CDR3 contains 15 residues. DNA for the CDR3: TGTGCCAGCAGTTACGGGGACAGGGGGCGTAGTGAGCAGTTCTTC. As protein: CASSYGDRGRSEQFF.

The V call is TRBV5-8, the J call TRBJ1-6; 7 bases are shared with TRBD1. The CDR3 has 17 amino acids. Per germline, CDR1 SGHTS and CDR2 YDEGEE. V was clipped by 4 bases and J by 0 bases; unmatched bases: 7. The CDR3 DNA sequence: TGTGCCAGCAGCCTGTTACAGGGGCCCTCCTATAATTCACCCCTCCACTTT. It specifies CASSLLQGPSYNSPLHF.

V gene TRBV6-5 combines with J gene TRBJ1-4; 11 bases are a match to TRBD1. Per the germline V gene, CDR1 is MNHEY and CDR2 is SVGAGI. The CDR3 totals 15 residues. Trimming cost V 7 bases and J 7 bases; bases outside gene matches: 8. The CDR3 is CASTGTGGRGEKLFF. Here the CDR3 DNA reads TGTGCCAGCACTGGGACAGGGGGGAGGGGTGAAAAACTGTTTTTT.

The count of this clone is one. The chain joins TRBV6-6 to TRBJ1-5; no clear D gene. Trimming removed 6 bases from V and 4 bases from J, with 10 bases in between. The germline CDR1 and CDR2 sequences are MNHNY and SVGAGI (reference sequence). The CDR3 has 13 residues. CDR3 coding DNA: TGTGCCAGCAGACCCAACACGAATCAGCCCCAGCATTTT. Translating it yields CASRPNTNQPQHF.

The chain combines TRBV6-1 with TRBJ2-3, with TRBD2 as a possible D gene (5 bases). Germline V gene lookup returns CDR1 MNHNS and CDR2 SASEGT. V gave up 0 bases and J gave up 3 bases, with 7 bases separating them. The CDR3 runs to 14 residues. The CDR3 bases are TGTGCCAGCAGTGAAGCCCCGGGGACAGATACGCAGTATTTT. Translation gives CASSEAPGTDTQYF.

The chain recombines TRBV28 with TRBJ1-1, with 7 nucleotides matching TRBD1. The V gene's germline CDR1 is MDHEN and CDR2 SYDVKM. The V gene end was trimmed by 6 bases and the J gene end by 8 bases; junction bases not matched to a gene: 12. The CDR3 is 14 amino acids. The CDR3 reads CASSPWQGVGEAFF. DNA of the CDR3: TGTGCCAGCAGCCCGTGGCAGGGGGTTGGCGAAGCTTTCTTT.

This clone was seen a few times. This chain joins TRBV30 and TRBJ1-1; D is uncertain. Per the germline V gene, CDR1 is GTSNPN and CDR2 is SVGIG (reference sequence). Deletions cut 4 bases from V and 2 bases from J, with 11 bases between. The CDR3 contains 13 residues. The chain's CDR3 is CAWNLGGNTEAFF. CDR3 nucleotides: TGTGCCTGGAATTTGGGAGGCAACACTGAAGCTTTCTTT.

The chain couples TRBV5-1 to TRBJ2-1, with TRBD2 matching 9 bases. The CDR3 sequence is 15 residues long. With V trimmed by 4 bases and J by 8 bases, 10 bases remained unmatched. Germline assignment: CDR1 SGHRS and CDR2 YFSETQ. This CDR3 is CASSHGTSNGDEQFF. CDR3 bases: TGCGCCAGCAGCCATGGGACTAGCAATGGCGATGAGCAGTTCTTC.

The rearrangement joins TRBV6-1 to TRBJ1-5; D gene ambiguous. V was clipped by 2 bases and J by 3 bases, with 5 bases between them. This CDR3 has 13 residues. Germline V gives CDR1 MNHNS, CDR2 SASEGT. The CDR3 nucleotides are TGTGCCAGCAGTGAACAGGACAATCAGCCCCAGCATTTT. Protein product: CASSEQDNQPQHF.

The J gene is TRBJ2-7, the V gene TRBV5-4; 10 bases line up with TRBD1. The germline V gene has CDR1 SGHNT and CDR2 YYREEE (reference sequence). The trim removed 2 bases at V and 2 bases at J, leaving 4 bases unmatched. The CDR3 totals 15 residues. The CDR3: CASSFDRGQTYEQYF. CDR3 sequence (DNA): TGTGCCAGCAGCTTTGACAGGGGGCAAACCTACGAGCAGTACTTC.

The chain links TRBV10-3 to TRBJ2-1, with TRBD2 as a possible D gene (6 bases). CDR3 length equals 15 residues. Trimming stripped 6 bases from V and 8 bases from J, with 20 bases between. The germline CDR1 and CDR2 sequences are ENHRY and SYGVKD. The CDR3 protein is CAIRDLEGGGDEQFF. The CDR3, as DNA: TGTGCCATCAGGGACCTTGAGGGAGGAGGGGATGAGCAGTTCTTC.

This chain uses TRBV7-9 with TRBJ2-3, with D perhaps matching TRBD1 (5 bases). The CDR3 contains 14 residues. CDR1 is SEHNR and CDR2 is FQNEAQ in the germline V gene (reference sequence). V lost 5 bases and J lost 2, with 11 bases in between. The CDR3 region is CASSPQTDTDTQYF. The CDR3 bases are TGTGCCAGCAGCCCCCAGACAGACACAGATACGCAGTATTTT.

This clone is a singleton in its sample. This sequence joins TRBV7-9 and TRBJ1-3; no firm D call. Germline CDR1 and CDR2: SEHNR and FQNEAQ (reference sequence). The germline V and J ends were trimmed by 3 bases and 1 base, with 7 bases remaining between them. The CDR3 covers 14 residues. CDR3 bases: TGTGCCAGCAGCTTGCAGGATTCTGGAAACACCATATATTTT. Its protein is CASSLQDSGNTIYF.

The chain joins TRBV25-1 to TRBJ2-7; 13 bases line up with TRBD2. J lost 2 bases, V lost 0 bases, and 4 bases had no gene match. From germline, CDR1 is MGHDK and CDR2 SYGVNS. This CDR3 has 17 residues. CDR3 in DNA: TGTGCCAGCAGTGAATATTGGACTAGCGGGAGTCCCTACGAGCAGTACTTC. Its protein product is CASSEYWTSGSPYEQYF.